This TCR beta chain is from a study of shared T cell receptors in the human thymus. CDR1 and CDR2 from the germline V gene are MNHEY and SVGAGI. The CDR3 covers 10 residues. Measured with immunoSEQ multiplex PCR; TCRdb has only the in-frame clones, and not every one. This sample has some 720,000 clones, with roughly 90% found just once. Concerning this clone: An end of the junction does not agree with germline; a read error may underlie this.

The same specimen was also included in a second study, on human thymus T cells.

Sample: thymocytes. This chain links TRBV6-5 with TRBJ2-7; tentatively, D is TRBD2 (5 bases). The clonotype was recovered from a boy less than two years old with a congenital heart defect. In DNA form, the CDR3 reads TGCGTGGCGGGTTCCTACGAGCAGTACTTC. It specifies CVAGSYEQYF.